This entry is about one T cell receptor beta chain. Authors' processing steps: Nucleated cell counts were estimated from reference gene primer amplification. Sequencing was performed with immunoSEQ multiplex PCR; in TCRdb, only in-frame clones are kept and a portion is missing. Clonal size and the V and J genes are those of that table, whereas D and trimming came from the DNA. Of 150,000 to 200,000 clones listed, roughly 86% were seen once; the top ten hold around 3.3%. The data are from a study of blood T cell repertoires in COVID-19. For the study at large: From the United States, Italy and Spain came samples of acute and convalescent COVID-19. PBMCs, B-cell-depleted T cells, or T cells were the source of the cDNA or gDNA that made up the material.

CDR1 is SGHRS and CDR2 is YFSETQ in the germline V gene. V was clipped by 4 bases and J by 7 bases, with 15 bases between them. This CDR3 region has 14 residues. Sequenced input: peripheral blood. The receptor's source is a man between 65 and 85 years old with acute or convalescent COVID-19. V gene TRBV5-1 combines with J gene TRBJ2-1, with TRBD2 as a possible D gene (6 bases). CDR3 bases: TGCGCCAGCAGCGAGGGGCCTGGGGGGAATGAGCAGTTCTTC. It codes for CASSEGPGGNEQFF.